This T cell receptor (beta chain) was identified in a study of blood T cell repertoires in COVID-19. Study-level information: COVID-19 samples collected from the United States, Italy and Spain covered acute and convalescent phases. Sources were T cells, B-cell-depleted T cells, or PBMCs; the material itself was cDNA or gDNA.

In the original analysis: Counts of nucleated cells, estimated from reference gene primer amplification, were obtained. Libraries were prepared by immunoSEQ multiplex PCR; TCRdb keeps only in-frame clonotypes and omits some of them. The DNA gave D and trimming, while V, J and clone size come from that table. Here the sample spans 200,000 to 250,000 clones, 85% being singletons. CDR1 and CDR2 (germline): SNHLY, FYNNEI. The length of the CDR3 is 14 residues. V was clipped by 2 bases and J by 9 bases; unmatched bases: 5. The receptor was derived from a woman between 65 and 79 years old with COVID-19, enrolled during active disease. The chain uses TRBV2 and TRBJ2-1; 9 nucleotides match TRBD1. Sequencing used peripheral blood. The CDR3 is CASSELTGGTEQFF. Here the CDR3 DNA reads TGTGCCAGCAGTGAACTAACAGGGGGCACTGAGCAGTTCTTC.